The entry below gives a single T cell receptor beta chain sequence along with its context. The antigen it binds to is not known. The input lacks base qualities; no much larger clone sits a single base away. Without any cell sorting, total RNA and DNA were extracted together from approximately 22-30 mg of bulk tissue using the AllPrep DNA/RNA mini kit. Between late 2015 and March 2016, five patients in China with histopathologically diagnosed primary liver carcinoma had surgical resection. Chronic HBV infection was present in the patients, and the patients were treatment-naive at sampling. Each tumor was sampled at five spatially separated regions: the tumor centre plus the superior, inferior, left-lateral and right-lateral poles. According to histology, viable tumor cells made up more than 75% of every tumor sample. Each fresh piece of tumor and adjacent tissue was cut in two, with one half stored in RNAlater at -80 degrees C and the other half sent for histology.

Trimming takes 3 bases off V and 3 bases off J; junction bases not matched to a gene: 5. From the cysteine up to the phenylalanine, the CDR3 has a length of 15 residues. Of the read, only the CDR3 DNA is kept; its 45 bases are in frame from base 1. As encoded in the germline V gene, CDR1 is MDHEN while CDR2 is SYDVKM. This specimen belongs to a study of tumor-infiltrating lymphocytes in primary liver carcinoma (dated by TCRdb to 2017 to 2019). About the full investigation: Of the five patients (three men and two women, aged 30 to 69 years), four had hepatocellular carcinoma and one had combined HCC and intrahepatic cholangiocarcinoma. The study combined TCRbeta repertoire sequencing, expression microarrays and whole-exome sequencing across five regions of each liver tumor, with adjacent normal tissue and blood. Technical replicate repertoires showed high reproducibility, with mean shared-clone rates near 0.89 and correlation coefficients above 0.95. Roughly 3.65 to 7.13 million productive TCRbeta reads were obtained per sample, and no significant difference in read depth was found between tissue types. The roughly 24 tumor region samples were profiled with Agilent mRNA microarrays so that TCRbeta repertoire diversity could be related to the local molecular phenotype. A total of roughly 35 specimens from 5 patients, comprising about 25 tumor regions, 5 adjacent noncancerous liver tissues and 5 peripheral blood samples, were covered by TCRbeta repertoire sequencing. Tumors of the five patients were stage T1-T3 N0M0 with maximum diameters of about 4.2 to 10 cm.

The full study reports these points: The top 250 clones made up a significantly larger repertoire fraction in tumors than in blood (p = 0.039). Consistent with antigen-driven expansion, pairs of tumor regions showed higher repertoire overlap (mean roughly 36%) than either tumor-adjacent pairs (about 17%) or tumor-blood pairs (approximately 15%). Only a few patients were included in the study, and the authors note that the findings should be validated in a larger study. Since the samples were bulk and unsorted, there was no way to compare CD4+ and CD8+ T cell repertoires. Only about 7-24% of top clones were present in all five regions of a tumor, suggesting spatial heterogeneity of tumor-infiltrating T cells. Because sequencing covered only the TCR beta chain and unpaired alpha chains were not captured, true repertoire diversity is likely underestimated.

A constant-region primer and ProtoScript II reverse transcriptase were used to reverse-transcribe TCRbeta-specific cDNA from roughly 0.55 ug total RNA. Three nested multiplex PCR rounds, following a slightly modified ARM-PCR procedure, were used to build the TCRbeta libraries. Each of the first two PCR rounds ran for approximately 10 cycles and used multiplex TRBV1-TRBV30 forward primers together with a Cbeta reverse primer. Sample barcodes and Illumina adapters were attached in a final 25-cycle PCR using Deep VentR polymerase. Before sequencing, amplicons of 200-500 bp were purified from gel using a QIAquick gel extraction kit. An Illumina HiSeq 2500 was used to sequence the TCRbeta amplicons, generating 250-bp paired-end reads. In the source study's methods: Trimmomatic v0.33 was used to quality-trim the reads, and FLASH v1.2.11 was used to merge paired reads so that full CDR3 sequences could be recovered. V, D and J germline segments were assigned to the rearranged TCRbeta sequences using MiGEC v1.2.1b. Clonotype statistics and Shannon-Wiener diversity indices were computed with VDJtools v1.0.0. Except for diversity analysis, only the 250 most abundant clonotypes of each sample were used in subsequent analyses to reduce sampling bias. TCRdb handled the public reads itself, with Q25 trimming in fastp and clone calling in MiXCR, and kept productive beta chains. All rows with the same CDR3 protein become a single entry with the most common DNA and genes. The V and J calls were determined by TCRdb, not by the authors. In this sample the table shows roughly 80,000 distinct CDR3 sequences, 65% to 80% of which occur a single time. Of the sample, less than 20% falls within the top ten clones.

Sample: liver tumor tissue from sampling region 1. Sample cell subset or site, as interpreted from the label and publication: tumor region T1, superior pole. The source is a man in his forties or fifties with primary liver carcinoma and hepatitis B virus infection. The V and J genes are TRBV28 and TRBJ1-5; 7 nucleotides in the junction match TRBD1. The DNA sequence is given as TGTGCCAGCAGTTTCCTCGGACAGGCCAATCAGCCCCAGCATTTT. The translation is CASSFLGQANQPQHF.